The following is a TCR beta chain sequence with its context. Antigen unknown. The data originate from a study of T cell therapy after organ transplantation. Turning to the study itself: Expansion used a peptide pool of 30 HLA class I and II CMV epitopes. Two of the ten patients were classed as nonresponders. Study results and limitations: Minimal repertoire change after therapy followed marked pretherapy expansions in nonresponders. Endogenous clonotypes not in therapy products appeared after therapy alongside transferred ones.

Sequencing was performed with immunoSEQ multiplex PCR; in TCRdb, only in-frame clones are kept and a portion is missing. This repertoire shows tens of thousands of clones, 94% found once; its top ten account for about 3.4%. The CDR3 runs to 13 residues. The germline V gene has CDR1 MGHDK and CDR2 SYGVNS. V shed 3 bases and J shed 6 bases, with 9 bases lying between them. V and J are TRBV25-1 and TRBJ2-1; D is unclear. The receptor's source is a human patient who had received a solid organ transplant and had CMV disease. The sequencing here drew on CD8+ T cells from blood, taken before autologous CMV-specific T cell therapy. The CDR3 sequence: CASSDQAPNEQFF. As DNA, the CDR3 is TGTGCCAGCAGTGACCAAGCCCCCAATGAGCAGTTCTTC.